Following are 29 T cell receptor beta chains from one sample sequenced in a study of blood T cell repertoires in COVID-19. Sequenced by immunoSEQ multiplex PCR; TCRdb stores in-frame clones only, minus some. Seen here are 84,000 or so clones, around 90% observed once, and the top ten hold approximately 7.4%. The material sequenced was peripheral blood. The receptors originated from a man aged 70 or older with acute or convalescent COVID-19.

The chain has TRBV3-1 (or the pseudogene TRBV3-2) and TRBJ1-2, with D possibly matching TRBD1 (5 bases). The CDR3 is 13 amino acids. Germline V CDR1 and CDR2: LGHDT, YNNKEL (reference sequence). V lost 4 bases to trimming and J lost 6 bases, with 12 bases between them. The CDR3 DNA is TGTGCCAGCAGCCCCGGCCGGGGGGATGGCTACACCTTC. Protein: CASSPGRGDGYTF.

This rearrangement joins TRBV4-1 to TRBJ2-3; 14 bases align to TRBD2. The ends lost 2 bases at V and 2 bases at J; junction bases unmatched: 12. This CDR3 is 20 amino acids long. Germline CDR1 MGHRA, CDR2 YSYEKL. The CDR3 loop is CASSQIGTSGSWFFTDTQYF. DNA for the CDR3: TGCGCCAGCAGCCAAATCGGGACTAGCGGGAGCTGGTTCTTCACAGATACGCAGTATTTT.

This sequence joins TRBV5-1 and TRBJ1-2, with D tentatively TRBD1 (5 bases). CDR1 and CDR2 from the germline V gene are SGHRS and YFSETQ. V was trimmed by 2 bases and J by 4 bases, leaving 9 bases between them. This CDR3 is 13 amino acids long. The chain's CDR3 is CASSFGGSYGYTF. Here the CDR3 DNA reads TGCGCCAGCAGCTTTGGGGGGTCCTATGGCTACACCTTC.

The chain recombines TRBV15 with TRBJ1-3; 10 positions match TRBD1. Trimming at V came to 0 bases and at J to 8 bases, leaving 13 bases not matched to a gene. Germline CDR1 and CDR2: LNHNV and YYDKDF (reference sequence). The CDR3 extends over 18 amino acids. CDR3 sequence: CATSRDLIGTGVGDTIYF. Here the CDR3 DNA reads TGTGCCACCAGCAGAGATTTAATAGGGACAGGGGTAGGGGACACCATATATTTT. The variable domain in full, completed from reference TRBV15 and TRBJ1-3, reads DAMVIQNPRYQVTQFGKPVTLSCSQTLNHNVMYWYQQKSSQAPKLLFHYYDKDFNNEADTPDNFQSRRPNTSFCFLDIRSPGLGDTAMYLCATSRDLIGTGVGDTIYFGEGSWLTVV.

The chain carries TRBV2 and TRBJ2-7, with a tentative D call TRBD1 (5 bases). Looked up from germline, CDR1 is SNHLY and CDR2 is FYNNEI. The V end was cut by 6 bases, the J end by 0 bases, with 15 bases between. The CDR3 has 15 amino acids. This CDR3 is CASRKTVTSSYEQYF. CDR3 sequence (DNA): TGTGCCAGCAGAAAGACAGTTACAAGCTCCTACGAGCAGTACTTC.

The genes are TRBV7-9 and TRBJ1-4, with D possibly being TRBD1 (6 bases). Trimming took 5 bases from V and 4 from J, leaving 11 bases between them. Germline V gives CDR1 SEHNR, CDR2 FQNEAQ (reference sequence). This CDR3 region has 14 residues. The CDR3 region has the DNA TGTGCCAGCAGCATAGGACAGCTTAATGAAAAACTGTTTTTT. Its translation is CASSIGQLNEKLFF.

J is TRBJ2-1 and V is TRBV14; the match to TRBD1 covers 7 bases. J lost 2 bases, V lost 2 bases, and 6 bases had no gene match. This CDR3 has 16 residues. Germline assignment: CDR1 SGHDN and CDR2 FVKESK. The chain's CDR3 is CASSQLNRGAYNEQFF. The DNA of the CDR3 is TGTGCCAGCAGCCAATTGAACAGGGGCGCCTACAATGAGCAGTTCTTC.

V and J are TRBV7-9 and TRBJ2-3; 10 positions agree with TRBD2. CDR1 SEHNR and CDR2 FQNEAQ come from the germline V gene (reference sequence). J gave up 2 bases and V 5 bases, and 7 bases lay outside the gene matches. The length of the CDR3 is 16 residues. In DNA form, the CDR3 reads TGTGCCAGCAGCACCCCCAGCGGGGGGGTCACAGATACGCAGTATTTT. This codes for CASSTPSGGVTDTQYF.

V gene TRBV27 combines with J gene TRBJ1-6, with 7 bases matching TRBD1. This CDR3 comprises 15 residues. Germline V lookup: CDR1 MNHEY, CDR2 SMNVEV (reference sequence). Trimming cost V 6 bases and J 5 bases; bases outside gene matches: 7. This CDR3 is CASSQTGRNNSPLHF. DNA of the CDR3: TGTGCCAGCAGCCAGACAGGGCGAAATAATTCACCCCTCCACTTT.

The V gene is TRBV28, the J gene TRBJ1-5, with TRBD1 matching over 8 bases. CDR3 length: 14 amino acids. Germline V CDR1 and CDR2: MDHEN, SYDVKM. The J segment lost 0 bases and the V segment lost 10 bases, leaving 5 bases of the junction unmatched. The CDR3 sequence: CATQGAFSNQPQHF. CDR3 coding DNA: TGTGCCACTCAGGGGGCATTTAGCAATCAGCCCCAGCATTTT.

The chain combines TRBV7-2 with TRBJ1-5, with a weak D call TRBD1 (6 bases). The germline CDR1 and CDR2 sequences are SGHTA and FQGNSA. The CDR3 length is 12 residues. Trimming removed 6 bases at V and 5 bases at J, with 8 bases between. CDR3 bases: TGTGCCAGCAGATACAGGGATCAGCCCCAGCATTTT. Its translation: CASRYRDQPQHF.

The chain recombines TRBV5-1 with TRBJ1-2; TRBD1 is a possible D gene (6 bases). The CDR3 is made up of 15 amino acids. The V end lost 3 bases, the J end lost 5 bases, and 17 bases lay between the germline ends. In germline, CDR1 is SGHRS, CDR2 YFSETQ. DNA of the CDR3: TGCGCCAGCAGCTCTAGAACAGGGTCGGAGTATGGCTACACCTTC. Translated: CASSSRTGSEYGYTF.

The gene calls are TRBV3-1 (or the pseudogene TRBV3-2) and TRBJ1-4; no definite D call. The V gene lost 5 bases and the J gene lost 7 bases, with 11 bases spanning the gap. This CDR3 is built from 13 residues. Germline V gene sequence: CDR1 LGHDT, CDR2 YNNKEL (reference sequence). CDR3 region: CASSGVRGEKLFF. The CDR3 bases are TGTGCCAGCAGCGGGGTACGGGGTGAAAAACTGTTTTTT.

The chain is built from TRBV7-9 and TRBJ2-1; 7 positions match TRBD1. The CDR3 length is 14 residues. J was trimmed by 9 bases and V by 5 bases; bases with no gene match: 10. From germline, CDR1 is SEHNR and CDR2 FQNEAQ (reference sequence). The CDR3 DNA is TGTGCCAGCAGCCAACATAACAGGGACAGTGAGCAGTTCTTC. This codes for CASSQHNRDSEQFF. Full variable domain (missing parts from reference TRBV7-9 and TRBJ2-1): DTGVSQNPRHKITKRGQNVTFRCDPISEHNRLYWYRQTLGQGPEFLTYFQNEAQLEKSRLLSDRFSAERPKGSFSTLEIQRTEQGDSAMYLCASSQHNRDSEQFFGPGTRLTVL.

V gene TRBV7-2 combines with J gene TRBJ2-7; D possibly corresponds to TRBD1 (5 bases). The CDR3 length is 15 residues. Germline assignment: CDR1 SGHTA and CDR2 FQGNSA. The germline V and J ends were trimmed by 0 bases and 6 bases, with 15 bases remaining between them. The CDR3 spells CASSLALGRLGEQYF. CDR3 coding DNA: TGTGCCAGCAGCTTAGCCTTGGGGCGTCTGGGCGAGCAGTACTTC.

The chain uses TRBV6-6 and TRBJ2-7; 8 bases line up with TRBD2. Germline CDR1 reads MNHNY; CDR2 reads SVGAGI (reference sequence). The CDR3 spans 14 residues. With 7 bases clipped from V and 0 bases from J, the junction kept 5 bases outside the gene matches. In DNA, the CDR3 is TGTGCCAGCAATCCCCGGGGGGGCTCCTACGAGCAGTACTTC. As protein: CASNPRGGSYEQYF.

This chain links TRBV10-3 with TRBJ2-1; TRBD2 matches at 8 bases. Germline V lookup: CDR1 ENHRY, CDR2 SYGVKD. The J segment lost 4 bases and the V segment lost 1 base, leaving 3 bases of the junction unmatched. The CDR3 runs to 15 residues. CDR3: CAISEYSGTYNEQFF. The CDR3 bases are TGTGCCATCAGTGAGTATAGCGGGACTTACAATGAGCAGTTCTTC.

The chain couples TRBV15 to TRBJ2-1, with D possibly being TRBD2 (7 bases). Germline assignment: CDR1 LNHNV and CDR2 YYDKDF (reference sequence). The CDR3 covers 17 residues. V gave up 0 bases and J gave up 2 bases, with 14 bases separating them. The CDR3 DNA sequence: TGTGCCACCAGCAGAGATCCGGGGGGCGGAGCCTACAATGAGCAGTTCTTC. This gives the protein CATSRDPGGGAYNEQFF.

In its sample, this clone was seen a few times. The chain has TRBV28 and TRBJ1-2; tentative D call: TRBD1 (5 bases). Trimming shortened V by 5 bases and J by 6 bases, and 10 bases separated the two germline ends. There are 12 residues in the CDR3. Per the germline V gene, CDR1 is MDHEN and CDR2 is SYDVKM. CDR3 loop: CASSELRDGYTF. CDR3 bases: TGTGCCAGCAGTGAACTCAGGGATGGCTACACCTTC.

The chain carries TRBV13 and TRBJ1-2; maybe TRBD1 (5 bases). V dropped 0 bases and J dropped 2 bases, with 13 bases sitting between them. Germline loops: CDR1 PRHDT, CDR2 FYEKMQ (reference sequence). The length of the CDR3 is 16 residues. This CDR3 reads CASSLGGIAGNYGYTF. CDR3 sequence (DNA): TGTGCCAGCAGCTTAGGCGGTATTGCAGGGAACTATGGCTACACCTTC.

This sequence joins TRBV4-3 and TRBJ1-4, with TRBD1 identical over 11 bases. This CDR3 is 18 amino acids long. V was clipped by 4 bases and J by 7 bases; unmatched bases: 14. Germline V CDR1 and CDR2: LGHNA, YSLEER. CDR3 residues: CASSPTNRDRGGGEKLFF. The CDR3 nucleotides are TGCGCCAGCAGCCCAACTAACCGGGACAGGGGGGGAGGTGAAAAACTGTTTTTT.

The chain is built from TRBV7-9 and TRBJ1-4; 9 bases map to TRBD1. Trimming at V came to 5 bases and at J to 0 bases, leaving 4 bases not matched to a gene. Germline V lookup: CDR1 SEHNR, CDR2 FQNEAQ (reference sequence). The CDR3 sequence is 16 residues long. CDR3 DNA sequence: TGTGCCAGCAGCCCCGGACAGGGGACAACTAATGAAAAACTGTTTTTT. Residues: CASSPGQGTTNEKLFF.

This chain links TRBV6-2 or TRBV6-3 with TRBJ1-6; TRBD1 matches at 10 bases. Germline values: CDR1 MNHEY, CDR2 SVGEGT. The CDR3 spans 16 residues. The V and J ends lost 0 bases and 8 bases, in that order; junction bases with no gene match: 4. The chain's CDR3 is CASSYSSTGGDSPLHF. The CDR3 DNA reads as TGTGCCAGCAGTTACTCCTCGACAGGGGGCGATTCACCCCTCCACTTT.

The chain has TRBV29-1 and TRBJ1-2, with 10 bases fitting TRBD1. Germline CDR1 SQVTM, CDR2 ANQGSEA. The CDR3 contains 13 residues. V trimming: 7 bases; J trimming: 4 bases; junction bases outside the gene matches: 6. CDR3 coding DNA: TGCAGCGGATGGGGGACAGGGGTCTATGGCTACACCTTC. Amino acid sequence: CSGWGTGVYGYTF.

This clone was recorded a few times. The CDR3 loop is CATLVSGATYGYTF. CDR3 nucleotide sequence: TGTGCCACCCTAGTATCGGGAGCAACGTATGGCTACACCTTC. This chain joins TRBV19 and TRBJ1-2; no clear D gene. With 10 bases removed from V and 5 bases from J, the gap between germline ends came to 20 bases. This CDR3 comprises 14 residues. Per the germline V gene, CDR1 is LNHDA and CDR2 is SQIVND (reference sequence). The complete variable domain, with remaining parts taken from reference TRBV19 and TRBJ1-2, reads DGGITQSPKYLFRKEGQNVTLSCEQNLNHDAMYWYRQDPGQGLRLIYYSQIVNDFQKGDIAEGYSVSREKKESFPLTVTSAQKNPTAFYLCATLVSGATYGYTFGSGTRLTVV.

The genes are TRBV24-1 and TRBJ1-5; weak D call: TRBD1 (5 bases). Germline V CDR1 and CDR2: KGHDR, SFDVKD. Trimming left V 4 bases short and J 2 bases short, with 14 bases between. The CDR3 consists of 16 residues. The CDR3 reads CATSEGTPGGNQPQHF. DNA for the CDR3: TGTGCCACCAGTGAAGGCACCCCGGGGGGCAATCAGCCCCAGCATTTT.

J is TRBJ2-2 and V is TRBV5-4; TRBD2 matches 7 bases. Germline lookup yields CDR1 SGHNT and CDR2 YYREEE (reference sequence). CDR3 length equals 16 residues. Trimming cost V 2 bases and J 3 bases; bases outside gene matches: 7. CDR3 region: CASSLGGRGDTGELFF. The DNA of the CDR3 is TGTGCCAGCAGCTTAGGCGGGAGAGGGGACACCGGGGAGCTGTTTTTT.

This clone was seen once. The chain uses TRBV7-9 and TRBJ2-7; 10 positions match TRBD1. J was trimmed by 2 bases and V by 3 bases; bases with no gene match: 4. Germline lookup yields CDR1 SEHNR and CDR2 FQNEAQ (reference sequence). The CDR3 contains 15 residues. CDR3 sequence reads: CASSLTGTGAYEQYF. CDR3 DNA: TGTGCCAGCAGCTTGACCGGGACAGGGGCCTACGAGCAGTACTTC.

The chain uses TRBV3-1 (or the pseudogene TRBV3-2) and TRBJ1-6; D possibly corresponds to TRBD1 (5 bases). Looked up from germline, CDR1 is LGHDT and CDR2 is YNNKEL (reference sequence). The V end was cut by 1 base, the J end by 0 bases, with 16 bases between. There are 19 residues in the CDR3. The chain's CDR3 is CASSQGWGFQSSYNSPLHF. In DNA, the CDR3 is TGTGCCAGCAGCCAAGGTTGGGGCTTCCAGAGCTCCTATAATTCACCCCTCCACTTT.